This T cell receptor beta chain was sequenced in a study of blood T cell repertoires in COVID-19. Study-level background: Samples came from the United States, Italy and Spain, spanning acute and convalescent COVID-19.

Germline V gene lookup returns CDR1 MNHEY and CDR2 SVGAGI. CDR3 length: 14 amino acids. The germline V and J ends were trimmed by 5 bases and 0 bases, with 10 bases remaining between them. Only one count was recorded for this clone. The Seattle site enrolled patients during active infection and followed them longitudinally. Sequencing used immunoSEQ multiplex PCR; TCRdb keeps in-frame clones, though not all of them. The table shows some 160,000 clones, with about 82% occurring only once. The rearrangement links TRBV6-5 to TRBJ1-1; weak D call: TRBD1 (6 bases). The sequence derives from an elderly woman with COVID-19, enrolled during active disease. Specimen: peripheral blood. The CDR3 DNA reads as TGTGCCAGCAGTCTGGACAGATTGAACACTGAAGCTTTCTTT. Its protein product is CASSLDRLNTEAFF.